This section outlines one T cell receptor beta chain sequence together with its context. This sample stems from a study of T cell responses to AZD1222 COVID-19 vaccine. V was clipped by 4 bases and J by 5 bases; unmatched bases: 2. The CDR3 is 14 residues long. The V gene's germline CDR1 is SNHLY and CDR2 FYNNEI. This table comes from immunoSEQ multiplex PCR, and its TCRdb copy is limited to in-frame clones, with some not included. The sample comprises about 120,000 clones, 88% of which are singletons, and less than 4% rests with the top ten. The chain couples TRBV2 to TRBJ1-4; TRBD1 matches at 9 bases. The sequence derives from an adult who received the AZD1222 COVID-19 vaccine. The sequencing used peripheral blood, collected 28 days after the second AZD1222 dose. CDR3 coding DNA: TGTGCCAGCAGTGCTGACAGGGGGAATGAAAAACTGTTTTTT. Its translation: CASSADRGNEKLFF.